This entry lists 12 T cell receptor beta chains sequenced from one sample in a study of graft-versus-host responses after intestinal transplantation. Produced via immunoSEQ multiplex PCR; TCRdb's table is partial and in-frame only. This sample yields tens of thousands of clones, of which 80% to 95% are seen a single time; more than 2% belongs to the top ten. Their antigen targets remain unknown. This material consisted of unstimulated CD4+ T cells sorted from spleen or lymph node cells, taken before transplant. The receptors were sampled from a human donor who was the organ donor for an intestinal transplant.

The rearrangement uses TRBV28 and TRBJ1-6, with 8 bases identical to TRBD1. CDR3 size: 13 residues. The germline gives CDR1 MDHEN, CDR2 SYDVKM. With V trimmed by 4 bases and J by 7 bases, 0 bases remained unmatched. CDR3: CASSYRGNSPLHF. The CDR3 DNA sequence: TGTGCCAGCAGTTACAGGGGGAATTCACCCCTCCACTTT.

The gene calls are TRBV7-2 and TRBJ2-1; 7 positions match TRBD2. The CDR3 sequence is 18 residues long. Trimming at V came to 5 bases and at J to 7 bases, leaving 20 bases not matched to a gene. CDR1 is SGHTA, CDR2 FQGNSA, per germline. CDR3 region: CASSLGRQGGSGWNEQFF. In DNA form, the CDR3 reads TGTGCCAGCAGCCTCGGAAGGCAGGGTGGTAGCGGGTGGAATGAGCAGTTCTTC.

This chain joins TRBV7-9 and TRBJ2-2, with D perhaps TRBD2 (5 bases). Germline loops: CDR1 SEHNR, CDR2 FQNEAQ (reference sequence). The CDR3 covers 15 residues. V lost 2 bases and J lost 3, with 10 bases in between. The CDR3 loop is CASSLSGIDTGELFF. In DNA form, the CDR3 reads TGTGCCAGCAGCTTATCCGGGATAGACACCGGGGAGCTGTTTTTT.

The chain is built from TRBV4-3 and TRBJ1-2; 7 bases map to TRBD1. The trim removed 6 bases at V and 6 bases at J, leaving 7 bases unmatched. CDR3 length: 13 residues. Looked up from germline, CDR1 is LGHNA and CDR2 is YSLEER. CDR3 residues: CASSTGDGDGYTF. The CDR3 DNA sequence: TGCGCCAGCAGTACAGGGGATGGGGATGGCTACACCTTC.

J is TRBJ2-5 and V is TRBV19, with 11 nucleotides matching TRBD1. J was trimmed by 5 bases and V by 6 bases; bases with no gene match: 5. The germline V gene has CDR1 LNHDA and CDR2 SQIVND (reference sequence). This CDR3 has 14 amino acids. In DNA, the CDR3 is TGTGCCAGTAGCAGGGACAGGGGGTCGGAGACCCAGTACTTC. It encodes CASSRDRGSETQYF.

For the CDR3, the DNA is TGTGCCAGCAGCCAATCCAGGGAAGCCGATACGCAGTATTTT. Translation gives CASSQSREADTQYF. This chain links TRBV16 with TRBJ2-3; D may be TRBD1 (5 bases). Germline-derived CDR1 and CDR2 are KGHSY and FQNENV. Trimming pared 0 bases from V and 6 bases from J, leaving 10 bases between. The CDR3 runs to 14 residues.

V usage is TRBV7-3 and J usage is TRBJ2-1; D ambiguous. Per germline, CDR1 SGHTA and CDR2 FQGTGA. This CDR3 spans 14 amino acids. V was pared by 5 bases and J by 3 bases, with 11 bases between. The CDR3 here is CASSVELNYNEQFF. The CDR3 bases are TGTGCCAGCAGCGTAGAACTGAACTACAATGAGCAGTTCTTC.

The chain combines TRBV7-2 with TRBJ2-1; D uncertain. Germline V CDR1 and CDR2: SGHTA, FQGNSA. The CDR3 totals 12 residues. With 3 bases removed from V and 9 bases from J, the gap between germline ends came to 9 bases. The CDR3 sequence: CASSFPPSEQFF. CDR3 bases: TGTGCCAGCAGCTTCCCACCGAGTGAGCAGTTCTTC.

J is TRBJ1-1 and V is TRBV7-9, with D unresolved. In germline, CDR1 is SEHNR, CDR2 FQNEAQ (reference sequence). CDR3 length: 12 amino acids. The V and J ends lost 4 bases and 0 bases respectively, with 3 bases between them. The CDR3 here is CASSWMNTEAFF. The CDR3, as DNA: TGTGCCAGCAGCTGGATGAACACTGAAGCTTTCTTT.

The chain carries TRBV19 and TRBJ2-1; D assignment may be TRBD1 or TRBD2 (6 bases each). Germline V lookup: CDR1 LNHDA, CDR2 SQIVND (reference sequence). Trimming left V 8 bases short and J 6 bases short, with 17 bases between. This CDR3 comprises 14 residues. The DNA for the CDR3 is TGTGCCAGTTCGCAAGGGGGGAGCATCAATGAGCAGTTCTTC. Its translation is CASSQGGSINEQFF.

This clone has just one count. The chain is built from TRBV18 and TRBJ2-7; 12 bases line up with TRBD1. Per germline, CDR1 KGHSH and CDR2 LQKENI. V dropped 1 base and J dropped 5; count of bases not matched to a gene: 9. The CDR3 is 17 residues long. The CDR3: CASSPLTPGTGGDEQYF. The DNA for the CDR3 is TGTGCCAGCTCACCACTGACTCCCGGGACAGGGGGCGACGAGCAGTACTTC.

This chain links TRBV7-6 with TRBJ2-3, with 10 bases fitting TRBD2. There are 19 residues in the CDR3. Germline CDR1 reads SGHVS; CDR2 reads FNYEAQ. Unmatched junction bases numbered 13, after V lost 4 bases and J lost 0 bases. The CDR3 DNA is TGTGCCAGCAGCTCATTCCTTCTAGCGGGAGTGTCTAGCACAGATACGCAGTATTTT. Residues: CASSSFLLAGVSSTDTQYF.